The rows below give T cell receptor beta chains drawn from one sample of a study of neurological immune-mediated disorders. A single record per CDR3 protein comes from TCRdb applying MiXCR to the 5' RACE reads. The sample has 80,000 to 85,000 distinct CDR3 sequences, around 2.6% seen once. The sample taken for sequencing was PBMCs. The receptors originated from a woman in her twenties or thirties with multiple sclerosis. Both conserved end residues are part of each CDR3. The D gene is left open where the match is weak. Rows may omit the clone size; those that give it use once, few, many or a size class.

clone size	D gene	V gene	J gene	CDR3 protein	CDR3 DNA
many	-	TRBV20-1	TRBJ2-7	CSARDPLTYEQYF	TGCAGTGCTAGAGATCCCCTAACCTACGAGCAGTACTTC
many	-	TRBV20-1	TRBJ1-1	CSARGTPFLGTEAFF	TGCAGTGCTAGAGGGACACCCTTCCTCGGCACTGAAGCTTTCTTT
many	TRBD2	TRBV29-1	TRBJ2-1	CSVERTSYNEQFF	TGCAGCGTTGAACGGACTAGCTACAATGAGCAGTTCTTC
many	TRBD1	TRBV28	TRBJ2-1	CASRTGISDEQFF	TGTGCCAGCAGGACAGGGATAAGCGATGAGCAGTTCTTC
-	TRBD1	TRBV5-1	TRBJ2-1	CASSVTGANEQFF	TGCGCCAGCAGCGTGACAGGGGCCAATGAGCAGTTCTTC
many	-	TRBV20-1	TRBJ1-1	CSAPDSKRMNTEAFF	TGCAGTGCGCCCGACAGTAAAAGAATGAACACTGAAGCTTTCTTT
many	TRBD2	TRBV7-2	TRBJ2-7	CASSLATSVPYEQYF	TGTGCCAGCAGCTTAGCAACTAGCGTCCCCTACGAGCAGTACTTC
-	-	TRBV12-3/TRBV12-4	TRBJ2-2	CASSSEQGRGTGELFF	TGTGCCAGCAGTTCCGAACAGGGTAGGGGGACCGGGGAGCTGTTTTTT
many	-	TRBV15	TRBJ2-2	CATSRAGNTGELFF	TGTGCCACCAGCAGAGCCGGGAACACCGGGGAGCTGTTTTTT
many	-	TRBV5-1	TRBJ2-2	CASSLIADANTGELFF	TGCGCCAGCAGCTTGATAGCGGACGCTAACACCGGGGAGCTGTTTTTT
many	-	TRBV5-4	TRBJ2-7	CASSLLSGAGYEQYF	TGTGCCAGCAGCTTGTTAAGTGGAGCTGGTTACGAGCAGTACTTC
many	-	TRBV7-2	TRBJ2-7	CASSRGGAFAEQYF	TGTGCCAGCAGCCGAGGGGGGGCTTTCGCCGAGCAGTACTTC
many	-	TRBV12-3/TRBV12-4	TRBJ1-5	CASNSNLEPQHF	TGTGCCAGCAACAGTAACCTTGAGCCCCAGCATTTT
many	-	TRBV7-2	TRBJ2-5	CASSLAGVEAETQYF	TGTGCCAGCAGCTTAGCAGGGGTGGAGGCGGAGACCCAGTACTTC
many	TRBD2	TRBV10-3	TRBJ2-7	CAIRGGTSRDEQYF	TGTGCCATCAGGGGGGGGACGTCCAGGGACGAGCAGTACTTC
many	TRBD1	TRBV5-1	TRBJ2-3	CASSSGQGGTDTQYF	TGCGCCAGCAGCTCCGGACAGGGCGGCACAGATACGCAGTATTTT
many	-	TRBV14	TRBJ1-1	CASSPRGGNTEAFF	TGTGCCAGCAGCCCCAGGGGCGGGAACACTGAAGCTTTCTTT
many	TRBD1	TRBV4-2	TRBJ1-1	CASSQDGQGSTEAFF	TGTGCCAGCAGCCAAGATGGACAGGGGAGCACTGAAGCTTTCTTT
many	-	TRBV5-1	TRBJ1-1	CASSLAPRAEAFF	TGCGCCAGCAGCTTGGCTCCAAGGGCTGAAGCTTTCTTT
many	-	TRBV5-1	TRBJ2-2	CASSTSLNTGELFF	TGCGCCAGCTCGACCTCGCTTAACACCGGGGAGCTGTTTTTT
many	-	TRBV20-1	TRBJ2-5	CSALPGGGKETQYF	TGCAGTGCCCTCCCCGGCGGCGGTAAAGAGACCCAGTACTTC
many	-	TRBV6-1	TRBJ2-1	CASWSVNEQFF	TGTGCCAGCTGGAGTGTGAATGAGCAGTTCTTC
many	-	TRBV20-1	TRBJ1-5	CSARDARTPARQPQHF	TGCAGTGCTAGAGACGCCCGAACCCCCGCGCGGCAGCCCCAGCATTTT
many	TRBD1	TRBV12-5	TRBJ1-5	CASGRGQGSKPQHF	TGTGCTAGTGGTCGTGGACAGGGTAGTAAGCCCCAGCATTTT
many	TRBD1	TRBV20-1	TRBJ2-1	CSASLPSRGYNEQFF	TGCAGTGCTAGTCTCCCGTCCAGGGGGTACAATGAGCAGTTCTTC
many	-	TRBV5-1	TRBJ1-5	CASSSLPGGGNQPQHF	TGCGCCAGCAGCTCGTTGCCTGGGGGCGGCAATCAGCCCCAGCATTTT
many	-	TRBV7-2	TRBJ1-5	CASSPRGWGNSNQPQHF	TGTGCCAGCAGCCCCAGGGGTTGGGGGAATAGCAATCAGCCCCAGCATTTT
few	TRBD2	TRBV29-1	TRBJ2-2	CSVDPSGYTGELFF	TGCAGCGTTGACCCTAGCGGATACACCGGGGAGCTGTTTTTT
many	TRBD2	TRBV9	TRBJ2-1	CASSVGTSGYNEQFF	TGTGCCAGCAGCGTAGGGACTAGCGGTTACAATGAGCAGTTCTTC
many	-	TRBV28	TRBJ2-5	CASSSSTGEGWETQYF	TGTGCCAGCAGTTCCTCAACAGGGGAGGGATGGGAGACCCAGTACTTC
many	-	TRBV29-1	TRBJ2-1	CSVGLQLNEQFF	TGCAGCGTGGGCCTTCAGCTCAATGAGCAGTTCTTC
many	-	TRBV20-1	TRBJ2-6	CSASVSGANVLTF	TGCAGTGCTAGCGTCTCTGGGGCCAACGTCCTGACTTTC
many	-	TRBV7-2	TRBJ2-7	CASSFDYEQYF	TGTGCCAGCAGCTTCGATTACGAGCAGTACTTC
many	-	TRBV25-1	TRBJ1-6	CASSELWGGENSPLHF	TGTGCCAGCAGTGAATTGTGGGGGGGAGAGAATTCACCCCTCCACTTT
many	TRBD2	TRBV6-6	TRBJ2-1	CASSYSGLAGHWDEQFF	TGTGCCAGCAGTTACTCGGGACTAGCGGGCCACTGGGATGAGCAGTTCTTC
many	-	TRBV18	TRBJ2-7	CASSRDLRNEQYF	TGTGCCAGCTCGCGGGACCTAAGGAACGAGCAGTACTTC
many	-	TRBV7-2	TRBJ1-4	CASSLEQGLPNEKLFF	TGTGCCAGCAGCTTAGAGCAGGGGTTGCCTAATGAAAAACTGTTTTTT
many	TRBD2	TRBV29-1	TRBJ2-1	CSVRRPWTSGRAGEQFF	TGCAGCGTTCGTCGACCCTGGACTAGCGGGAGGGCCGGTGAGCAGTTCTTC
many	-	TRBV27	TRBJ1-4	CASKARQRNEKLFF	TGTGCCAGCAAGGCGAGACAGCGGAATGAAAAACTGTTTTTT
many	TRBD1	TRBV20-1	TRBJ2-5	CSAYRQGPLGTQYF	TGCAGTGCTTATAGACAGGGGCCTTTGGGGACCCAGTACTTC